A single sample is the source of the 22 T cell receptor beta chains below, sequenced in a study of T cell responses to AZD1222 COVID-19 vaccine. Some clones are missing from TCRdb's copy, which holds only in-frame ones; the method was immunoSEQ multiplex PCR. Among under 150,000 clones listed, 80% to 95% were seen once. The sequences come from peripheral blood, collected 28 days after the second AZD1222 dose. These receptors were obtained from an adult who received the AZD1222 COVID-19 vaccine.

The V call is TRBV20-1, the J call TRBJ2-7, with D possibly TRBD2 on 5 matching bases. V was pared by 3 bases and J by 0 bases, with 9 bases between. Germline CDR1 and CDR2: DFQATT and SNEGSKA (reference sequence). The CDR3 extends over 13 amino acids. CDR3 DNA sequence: TGCAGTGCTAGTCAAGGGAGCTCCTACGAGCAGTACGTC. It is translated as CSASQGSSYEQYV.

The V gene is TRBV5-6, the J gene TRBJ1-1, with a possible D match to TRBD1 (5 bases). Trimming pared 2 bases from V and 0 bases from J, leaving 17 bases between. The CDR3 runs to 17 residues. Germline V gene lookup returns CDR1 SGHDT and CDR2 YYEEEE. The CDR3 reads CASSFSRGFAMNTEAFF. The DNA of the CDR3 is TGTGCCAGCAGCTTCTCGCGGGGGTTTGCGATGAACACTGAAGCTTTCTTT.

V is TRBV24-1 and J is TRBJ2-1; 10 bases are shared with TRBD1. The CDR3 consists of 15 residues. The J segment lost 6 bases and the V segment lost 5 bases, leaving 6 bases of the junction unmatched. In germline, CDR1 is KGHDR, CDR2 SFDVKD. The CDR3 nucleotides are TGTGCCACCAGTGCCGACAGGGGGCTGGGCAATGAGCAGTTCTTC. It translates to CATSADRGLGNEQFF.

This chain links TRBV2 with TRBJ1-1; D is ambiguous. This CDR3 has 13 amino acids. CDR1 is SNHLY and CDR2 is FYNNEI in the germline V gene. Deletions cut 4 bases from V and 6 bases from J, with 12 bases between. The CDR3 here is CASSAFWVSEAFF. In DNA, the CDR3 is TGTGCCAGCAGTGCCTTTTGGGTGTCTGAAGCTTTCTTT. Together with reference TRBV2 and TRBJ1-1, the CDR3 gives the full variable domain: EPEVTQTPSHQVTQMGQEVILRCVPISNHLYFYWYRQILGQKVEFLVSFYNNEISEKSEIFDDQFSVERPDGSNFTLKIRSTKLEDSAMYFCASSAFWVSEAFFGQGTRLTVV.

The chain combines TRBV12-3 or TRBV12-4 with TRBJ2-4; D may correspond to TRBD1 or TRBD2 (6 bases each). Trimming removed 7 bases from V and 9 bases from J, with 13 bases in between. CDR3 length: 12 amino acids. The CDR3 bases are TGTGCCAGCAAAGGGGGGAATGGCATTCAGTACTTC. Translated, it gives CASKGGNGIQYF.

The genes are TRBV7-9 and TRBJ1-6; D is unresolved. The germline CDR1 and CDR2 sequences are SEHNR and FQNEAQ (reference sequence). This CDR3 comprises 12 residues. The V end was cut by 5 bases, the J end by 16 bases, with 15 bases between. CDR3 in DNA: TGTGCCAGCAGCCAACCGGGGAACCCTCTCCACTTT. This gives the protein CASSQPGNPLHF.

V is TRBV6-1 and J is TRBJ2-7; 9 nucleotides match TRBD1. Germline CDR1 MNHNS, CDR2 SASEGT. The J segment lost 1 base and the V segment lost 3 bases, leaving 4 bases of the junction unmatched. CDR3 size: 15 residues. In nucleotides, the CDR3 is TGTGCCAGCAGTGATAGGGGGACAGGGTCCTACGAGCAGTACTTC. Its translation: CASSDRGTGSYEQYF.

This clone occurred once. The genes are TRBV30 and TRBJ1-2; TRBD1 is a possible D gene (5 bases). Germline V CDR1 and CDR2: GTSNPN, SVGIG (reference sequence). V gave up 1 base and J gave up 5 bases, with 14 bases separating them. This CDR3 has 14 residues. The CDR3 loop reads CAWSGPGSGYGYTF. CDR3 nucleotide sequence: TGTGCCTGGAGTGGGCCAGGGAGTGGGTATGGCTACACCTTC.

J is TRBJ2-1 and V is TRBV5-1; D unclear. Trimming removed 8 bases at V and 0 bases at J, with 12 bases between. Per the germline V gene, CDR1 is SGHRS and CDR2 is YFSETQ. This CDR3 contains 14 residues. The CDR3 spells CASTDTSSYNEQFF. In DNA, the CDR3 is TGCGCCAGTACAGACACCAGCTCCTACAATGAGCAGTTCTTC.

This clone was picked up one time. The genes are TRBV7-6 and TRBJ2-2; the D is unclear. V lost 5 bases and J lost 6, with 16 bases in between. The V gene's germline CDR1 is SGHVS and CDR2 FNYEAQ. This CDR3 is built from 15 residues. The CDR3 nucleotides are TGTGCCAGCAGCCCCGGGTCCTGGGGTTCCGGGGAGCTGTTTTTT. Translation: CASSPGSWGSGELFF. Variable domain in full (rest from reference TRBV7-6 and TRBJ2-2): GAGVSQSPRYKVTKRGQDVALRCDPISGHVSLYWYRQALGQGPEFLTYFNYEAQQDKSGLPNDRFSAERPEGSISTLTIQRTEQRDSAMYRCASSPGSWGSGELFFGEGSRLTVL.

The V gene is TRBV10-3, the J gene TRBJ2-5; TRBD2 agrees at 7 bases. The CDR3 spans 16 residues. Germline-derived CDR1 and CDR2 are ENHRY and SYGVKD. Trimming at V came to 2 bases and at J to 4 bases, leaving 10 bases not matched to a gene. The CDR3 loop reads CAISERNYPGGETQYF. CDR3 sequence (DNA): TGTGCCATCAGTGAGCGTAACTATCCGGGGGGAGAGACCCAGTACTTC.

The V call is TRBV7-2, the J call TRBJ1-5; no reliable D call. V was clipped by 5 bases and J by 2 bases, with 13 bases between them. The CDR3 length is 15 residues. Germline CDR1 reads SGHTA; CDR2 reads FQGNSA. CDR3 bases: TGTGCCAGCAGCCTCCGGGTTGGAGGCAATCAGCCCCAGCATTTT. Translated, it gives CASSLRVGGNQPQHF. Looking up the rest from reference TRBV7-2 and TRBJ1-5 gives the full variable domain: GAGVSQSPSNKVTEKGKDVELRCDPISGHTALYWYRQSLGQGLEFLIYFQGNSAPDKSGLPSDRFSAERTGGSVSTLTIQRTQQEDSAVYLCASSLRVGGNQPQHFGDGTRLSIL.

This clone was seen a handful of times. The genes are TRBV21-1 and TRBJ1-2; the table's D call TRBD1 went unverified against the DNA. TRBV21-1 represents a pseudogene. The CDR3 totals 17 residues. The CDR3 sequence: CASSAYRGRTFRYGYTF. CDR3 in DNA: TGTGCCAGCAGCGCCTACAGGGGACGCACTTTTCGCTATGGCTACACCTTC.

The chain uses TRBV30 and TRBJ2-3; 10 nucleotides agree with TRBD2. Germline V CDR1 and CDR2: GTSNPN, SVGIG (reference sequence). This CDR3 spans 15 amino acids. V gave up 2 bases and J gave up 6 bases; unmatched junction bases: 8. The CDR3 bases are TGTGCCTGGAGTCAGTCTAGCGGGAGCTCGGATACGCAGTATTTT. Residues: CAWSQSSGSSDTQYF.

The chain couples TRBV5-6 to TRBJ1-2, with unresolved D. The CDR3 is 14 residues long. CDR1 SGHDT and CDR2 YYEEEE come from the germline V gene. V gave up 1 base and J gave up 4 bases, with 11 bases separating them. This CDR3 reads CASSLSAGFYGYTF. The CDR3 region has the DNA TGTGCCAGCAGCTTGTCGGCCGGATTCTATGGCTACACCTTC.

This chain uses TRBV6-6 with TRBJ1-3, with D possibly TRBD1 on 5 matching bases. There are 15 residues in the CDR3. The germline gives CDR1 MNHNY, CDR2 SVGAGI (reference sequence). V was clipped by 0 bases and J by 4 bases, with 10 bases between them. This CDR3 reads CASSYSTVYGNTIYF. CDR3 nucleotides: TGTGCCAGCAGTTACTCGACAGTGTACGGAAACACCATATATTTT.

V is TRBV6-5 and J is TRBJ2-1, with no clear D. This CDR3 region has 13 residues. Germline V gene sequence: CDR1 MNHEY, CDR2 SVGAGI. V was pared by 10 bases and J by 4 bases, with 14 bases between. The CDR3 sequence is CAIASDFYNEQFF. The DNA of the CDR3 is TGTGCCATCGCTTCTGACTTTTACAATGAGCAGTTCTTC.

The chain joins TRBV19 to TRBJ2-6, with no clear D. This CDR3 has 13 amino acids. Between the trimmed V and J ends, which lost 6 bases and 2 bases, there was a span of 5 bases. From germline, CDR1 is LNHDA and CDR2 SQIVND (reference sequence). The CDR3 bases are TGTGCCAGTAGCCCGACTGGGGCCAACGTCCTGACTTTC. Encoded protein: CASSPTGANVLTF.

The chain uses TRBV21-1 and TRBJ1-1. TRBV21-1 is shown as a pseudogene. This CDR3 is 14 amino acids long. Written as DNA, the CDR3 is TGTGCCAGCAGCCCCCACGGGGGGAACACTGAAGCTTTCTTT. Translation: CASSPHGGNTEAFF.

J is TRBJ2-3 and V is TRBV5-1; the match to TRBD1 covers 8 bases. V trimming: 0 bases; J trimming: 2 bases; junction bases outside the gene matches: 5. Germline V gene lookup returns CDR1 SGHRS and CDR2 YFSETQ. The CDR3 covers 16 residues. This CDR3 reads CASSLGGDRNTDTQYF. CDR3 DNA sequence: TGCGCCAGCAGCTTGGGTGGGGACAGGAACACAGATACGCAGTATTTT.

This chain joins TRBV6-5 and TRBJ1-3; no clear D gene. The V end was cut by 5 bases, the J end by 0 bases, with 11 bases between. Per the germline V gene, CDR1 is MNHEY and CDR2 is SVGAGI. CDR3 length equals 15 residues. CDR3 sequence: CASSPRMDSGNTIYF. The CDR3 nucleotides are TGTGCCAGCAGTCCCCGTATGGACTCTGGAAACACCATATATTTT.

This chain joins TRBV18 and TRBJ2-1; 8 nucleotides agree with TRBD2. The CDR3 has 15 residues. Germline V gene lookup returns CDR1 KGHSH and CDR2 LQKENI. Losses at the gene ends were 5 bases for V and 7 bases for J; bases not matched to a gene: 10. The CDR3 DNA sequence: TGTGCCAGCTCAGGTAGCGGGGCTTCACGGAATGAGCAGTTCTTC. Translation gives CASSGSGASRNEQFF.